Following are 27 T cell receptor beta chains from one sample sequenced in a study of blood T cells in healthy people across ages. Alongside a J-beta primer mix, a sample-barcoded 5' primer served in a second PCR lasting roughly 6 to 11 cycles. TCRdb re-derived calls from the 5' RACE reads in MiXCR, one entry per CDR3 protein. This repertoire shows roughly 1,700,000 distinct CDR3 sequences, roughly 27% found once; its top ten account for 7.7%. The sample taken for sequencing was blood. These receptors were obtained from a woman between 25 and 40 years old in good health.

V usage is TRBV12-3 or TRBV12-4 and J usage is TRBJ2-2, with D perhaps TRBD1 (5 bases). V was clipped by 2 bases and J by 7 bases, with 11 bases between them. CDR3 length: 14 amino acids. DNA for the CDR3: TGTGCCAGCAGTTTAAGGGGTGTGCGCGGGGAGCTGTTTTTT. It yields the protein CASSLRGVRGELFF.

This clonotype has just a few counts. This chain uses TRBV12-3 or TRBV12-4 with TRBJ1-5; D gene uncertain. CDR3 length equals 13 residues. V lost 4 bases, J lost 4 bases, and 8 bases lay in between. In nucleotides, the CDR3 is TGTGCCAGCAGTTCCCAGCTAAATCAGCCCCAGCATTTT. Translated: CASSSQLNQPQHF.

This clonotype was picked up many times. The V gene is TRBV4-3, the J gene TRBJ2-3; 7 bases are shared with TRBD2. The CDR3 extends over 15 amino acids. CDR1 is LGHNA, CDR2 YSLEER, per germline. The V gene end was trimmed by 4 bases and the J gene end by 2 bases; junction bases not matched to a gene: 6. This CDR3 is CASSRLSGTTDTQYF. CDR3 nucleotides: TGCGCCAGCAGCCGACTCAGCGGGACCACAGATACGCAGTATTTT.

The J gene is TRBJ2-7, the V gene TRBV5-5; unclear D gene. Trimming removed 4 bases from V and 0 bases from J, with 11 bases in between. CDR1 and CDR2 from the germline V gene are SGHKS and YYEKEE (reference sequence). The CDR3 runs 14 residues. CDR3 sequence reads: CASSPSVSSYEQYF. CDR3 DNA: TGTGCCAGCAGCCCGAGCGTAAGCTCCTACGAGCAGTACTTC.

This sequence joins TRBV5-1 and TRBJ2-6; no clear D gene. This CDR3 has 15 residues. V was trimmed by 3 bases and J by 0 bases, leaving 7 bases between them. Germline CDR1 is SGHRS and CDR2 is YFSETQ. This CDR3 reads CASSSSLSGANVLTF. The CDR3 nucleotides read TGCGCCAGCAGCTCATCACTCTCTGGGGCCAACGTCCTGACTTTC.

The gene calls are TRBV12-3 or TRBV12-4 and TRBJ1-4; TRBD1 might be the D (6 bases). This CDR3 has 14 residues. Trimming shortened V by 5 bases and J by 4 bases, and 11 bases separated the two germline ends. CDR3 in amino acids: CASSGQTLNEKLFF. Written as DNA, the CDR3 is TGTGCCAGCAGTGGACAGACCCTTAATGAAAAACTGTTTTTT.

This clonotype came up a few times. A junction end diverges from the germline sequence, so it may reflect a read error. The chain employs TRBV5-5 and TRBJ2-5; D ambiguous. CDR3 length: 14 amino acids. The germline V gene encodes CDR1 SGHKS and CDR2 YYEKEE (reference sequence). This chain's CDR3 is CASSLESYQEAQYF. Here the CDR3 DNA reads TGTGCCAGCAGCTTGGAGTCCTATCAAGAGGCCCAGTACTTC.

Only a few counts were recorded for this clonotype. The CDR3 here is CASRDQQGIASSTDTQYF. In DNA, the CDR3 is TGTGCCAGCAGGGACCAACAGGGTATAGCCTCAAGCACAGATACGCAGTATTTT. This chain joins TRBV12-3 or TRBV12-4 and TRBJ2-3; TRBD1 might be the D (6 bases). This CDR3 region has 18 residues. V gave up 6 bases and J gave up 0 bases, with 22 bases separating them.

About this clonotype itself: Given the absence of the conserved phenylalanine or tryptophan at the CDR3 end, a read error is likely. The DNA for the CDR3 is TGTGCCAGCAGACAGCAGGTCTTTGGCTACGAGCAGTACTGC. It is translated as CASRQQVFGYEQYC. The rearrangement links TRBV6-6 to TRBJ2-4; no definite D call. Gene TRBJ2-7 matches the end of the DNA better, so the J call may be wrong. This CDR3 has 14 residues. Germline V gene lookup returns CDR1 MNHNY and CDR2 SVGAGI (reference sequence).

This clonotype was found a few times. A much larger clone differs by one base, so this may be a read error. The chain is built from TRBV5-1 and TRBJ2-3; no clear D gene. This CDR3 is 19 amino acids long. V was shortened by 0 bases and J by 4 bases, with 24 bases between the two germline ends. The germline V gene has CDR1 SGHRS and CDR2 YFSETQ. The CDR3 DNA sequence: TGCGCCAGCAGCTTGGCCGTCTGGATTGGGTCACAACACGCAGATACGCAGTATTTT. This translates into CASSLAVWIGSQHADTQYF.

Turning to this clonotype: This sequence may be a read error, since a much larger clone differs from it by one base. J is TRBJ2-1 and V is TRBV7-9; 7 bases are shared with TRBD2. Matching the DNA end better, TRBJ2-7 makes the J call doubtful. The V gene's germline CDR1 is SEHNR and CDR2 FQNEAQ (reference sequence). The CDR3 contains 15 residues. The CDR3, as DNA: TGTGCCAGCAGCTTAGGGGCGGGAGTCTACAATGAGCAGTACTTC. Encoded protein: CASSLGAGVYNEQYF.

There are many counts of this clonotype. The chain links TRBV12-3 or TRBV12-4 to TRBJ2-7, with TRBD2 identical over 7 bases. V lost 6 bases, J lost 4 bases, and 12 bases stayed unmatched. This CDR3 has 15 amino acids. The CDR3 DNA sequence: TGTGCCAGCAGACTGAGGCTGGGAGGGCCGTACGAGCAGTACTTC. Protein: CASRLRLGGPYEQYF.

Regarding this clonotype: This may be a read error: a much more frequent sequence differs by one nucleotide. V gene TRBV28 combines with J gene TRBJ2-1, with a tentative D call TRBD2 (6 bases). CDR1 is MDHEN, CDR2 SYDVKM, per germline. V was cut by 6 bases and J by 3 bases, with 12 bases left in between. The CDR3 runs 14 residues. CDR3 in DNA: TGTGCCAGCAGGCTCCGACTAGACTACAATGAGCAGTTCTTC. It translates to CASRLRLDYNEQFF.

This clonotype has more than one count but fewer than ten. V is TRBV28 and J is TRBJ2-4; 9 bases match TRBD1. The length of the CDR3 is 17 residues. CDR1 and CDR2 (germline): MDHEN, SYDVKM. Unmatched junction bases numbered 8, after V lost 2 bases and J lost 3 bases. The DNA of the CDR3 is TGTGCCAGCAGTTTAGCGGTTACAGGGGGCTTCAAAAACATTCAGTACTTC. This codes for CASSLAVTGGFKNIQYF.

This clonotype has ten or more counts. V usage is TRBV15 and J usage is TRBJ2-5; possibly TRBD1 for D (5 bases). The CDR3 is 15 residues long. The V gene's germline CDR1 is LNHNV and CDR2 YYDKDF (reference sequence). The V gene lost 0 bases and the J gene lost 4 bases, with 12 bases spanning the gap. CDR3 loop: CATSREDSLRETQYF. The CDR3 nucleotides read TGTGCCACCAGCAGAGAAGACAGCCTCCGAGAGACCCAGTACTTC.

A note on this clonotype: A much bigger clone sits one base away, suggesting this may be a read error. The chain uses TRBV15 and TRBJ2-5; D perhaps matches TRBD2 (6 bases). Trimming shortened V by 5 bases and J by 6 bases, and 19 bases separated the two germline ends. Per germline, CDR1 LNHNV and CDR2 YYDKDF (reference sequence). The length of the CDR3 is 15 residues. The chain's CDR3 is CATSGMGVRGKTQYF. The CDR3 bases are TGTGCCACCAGCGGAATGGGTGTTCGGGGGAAGACCCAGTACTTC.

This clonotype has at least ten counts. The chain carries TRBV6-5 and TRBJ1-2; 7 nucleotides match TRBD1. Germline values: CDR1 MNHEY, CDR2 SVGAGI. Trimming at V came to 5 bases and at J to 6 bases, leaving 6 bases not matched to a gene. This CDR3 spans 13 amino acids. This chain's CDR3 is CASSRDRLDGYTF. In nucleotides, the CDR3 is TGTGCCAGCAGTAGGGACAGATTAGATGGCTACACCTTC.

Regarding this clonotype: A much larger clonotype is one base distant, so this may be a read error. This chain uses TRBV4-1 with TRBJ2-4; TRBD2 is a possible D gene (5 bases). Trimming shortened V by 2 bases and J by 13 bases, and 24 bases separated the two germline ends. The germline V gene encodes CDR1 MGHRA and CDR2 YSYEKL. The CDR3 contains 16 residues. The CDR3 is CASSQTNGVGSVEQYF. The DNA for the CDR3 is TGCGCCAGCAGCCAAACAAACGGGGTGGGCTCGGTAGAGCAGTACTTC.

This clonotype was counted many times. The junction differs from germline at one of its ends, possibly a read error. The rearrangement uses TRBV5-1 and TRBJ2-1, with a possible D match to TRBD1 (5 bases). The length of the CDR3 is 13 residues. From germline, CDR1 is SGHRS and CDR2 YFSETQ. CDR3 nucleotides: TGTGCCAGCAGCTTAATAGGGGACAATGAGCAGTTCTTC. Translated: CASSLIGDNEQFF.

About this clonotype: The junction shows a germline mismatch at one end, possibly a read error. The CDR3 reads CATSDFSAGEVVNGQFF. Written as DNA, the CDR3 is TGTGCCACCAGTGATTTTTCGGCGGGGGAGGTGGTCAATGGGCAGTTCTTC. This chain links TRBV24-1 with TRBJ2-1; 7 nucleotides align to TRBD2. This CDR3 is built from 17 residues. In germline, CDR1 is KGHDR, CDR2 SFDVKD.

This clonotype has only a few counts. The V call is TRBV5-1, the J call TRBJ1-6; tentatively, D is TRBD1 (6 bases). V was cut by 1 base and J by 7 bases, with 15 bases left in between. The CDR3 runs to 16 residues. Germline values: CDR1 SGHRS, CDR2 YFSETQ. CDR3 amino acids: CASSLSSGERNSPLHF. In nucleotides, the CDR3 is TGCGCCAGCAGCTTGTCGTCAGGGGAAAGGAATTCACCCCTCCACTTT.

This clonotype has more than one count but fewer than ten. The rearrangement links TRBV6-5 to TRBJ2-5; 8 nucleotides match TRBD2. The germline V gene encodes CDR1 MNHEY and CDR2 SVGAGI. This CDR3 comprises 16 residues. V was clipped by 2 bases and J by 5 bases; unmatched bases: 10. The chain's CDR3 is CASSYARTSYLETQYF. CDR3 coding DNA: TGTGCCAGCAGTTACGCCCGGACTAGCTATTTGGAGACCCAGTACTTC.

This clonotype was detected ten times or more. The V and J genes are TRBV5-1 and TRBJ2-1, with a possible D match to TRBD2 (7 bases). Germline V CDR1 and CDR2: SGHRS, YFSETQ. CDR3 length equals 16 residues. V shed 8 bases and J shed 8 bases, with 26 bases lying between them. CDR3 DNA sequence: TGCGCCAGTGGGGGATCCCGGGGGGCCGAGTTGGATGAGCAGTTCTTC. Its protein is CASGGSRGAELDEQFF.

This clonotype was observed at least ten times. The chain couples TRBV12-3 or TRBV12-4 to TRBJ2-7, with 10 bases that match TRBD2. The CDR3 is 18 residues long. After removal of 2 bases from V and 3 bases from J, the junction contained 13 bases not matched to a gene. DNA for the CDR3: TGTGCCAGCAGTTTACTTAGCTCACAACTAGCGGGGAACTACGAGCAGTACTTC. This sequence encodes CASSLLSSQLAGNYEQYF.

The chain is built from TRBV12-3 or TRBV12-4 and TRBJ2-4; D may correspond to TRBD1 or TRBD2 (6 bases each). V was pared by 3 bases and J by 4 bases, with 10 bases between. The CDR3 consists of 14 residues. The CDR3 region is CASSFRGQKNIQYF. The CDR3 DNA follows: TGTGCCAGCAGTTTTCGGGGGCAAAAAAACATTCAGTACTTC.

In nucleotides, the CDR3 is TGTGCCAGCATTACCTACAGGGGGGCGAACACTGAAGCTTTCTTT. This codes for CASITYRGANTEAFF. V and J are TRBV28 and TRBJ1-1; 8 bases are shared with TRBD1. The J segment lost 1 base and the V segment lost 7 bases, leaving 8 bases of the junction unmatched. This CDR3 spans 15 amino acids. Germline V gene lookup returns CDR1 MDHEN and CDR2 SYDVKM.

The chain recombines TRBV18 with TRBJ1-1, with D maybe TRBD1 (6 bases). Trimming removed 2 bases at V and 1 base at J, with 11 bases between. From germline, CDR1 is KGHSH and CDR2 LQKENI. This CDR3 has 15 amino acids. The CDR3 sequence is CASSPDRIQNTEAFF. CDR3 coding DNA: TGTGCCAGCTCACCAGACAGGATCCAGAACACTGAAGCTTTCTTT.